One and the same sample provided the 10 T cell receptor beta chains below, sequenced in a study of CD8 T cells in Susac syndrome. The RNA input was about 0.45 to 1 ug, and it was reverse transcribed with random hexamers. TCRdb passed the immunoSEQ multiplex PCR reads through MiXCR, listing each CDR3 protein once. The repertoire includes hundreds of thousands of distinct CDR3 sequences, about 95% of them detected once, and 0.095% sits in the top ten. The specimen sequenced was CD4+ T cells from PBMCs. The receptors come from a human donor with multiple sclerosis.

The CDR3 DNA sequence: TGTGCCAGCAGCCCGGACGCCAACACTGAAGCTTTCTTT. It translates to CASSPDANTEAFF. The chain is built from TRBV3-1 and TRBJ1-1, with D unclear. The ends were cut back, 4 bases at V and 2 bases at J, with 8 bases in the middle. The CDR3 covers 13 residues. Germline V CDR1 and CDR2: LGHDT, YNNKEL (reference sequence). The full variable domain, completed using reference TRBV3-1 and TRBJ1-1, is DTAVSQTPKYLVTQMGNDKSIKCEQNLGHDTMYWYKQDSKKFLKIMFSYNNKELIINETVPNRFSPKSPDKAHLNLHINSLELGDSAVYFCASSPDANTEAFFGQGTRLTVV.

The chain links TRBV7-9 to TRBJ2-3; D is unresolved. Trimming took 0 bases from V and 4 from J, leaving 5 bases between them. From germline, CDR1 is SEHNR and CDR2 FQNEAQ (reference sequence). The CDR3 length is 13 residues. CDR3 sequence: CASSLATPDTQYF. The CDR3 bases are TGTGCCAGCAGCTTAGCGACCCCAGATACGCAGTATTTT.

The rearrangement uses TRBV30 and TRBJ1-4, with 10 nucleotides matching TRBD1. V dropped 4 bases and J dropped 6; count of bases not matched to a gene: 11. The CDR3 contains 16 residues. Germline CDR1 reads GTSNPN; CDR2 reads SVGIG (reference sequence). CDR3 residues: CAWTDNFGTGDEKLFF. The CDR3 bases are TGTGCCTGGACTGACAATTTCGGGACAGGGGATGAAAAACTGTTTTTT. The variable domain in full, with the rest retrieved from reference TRBV30 and TRBJ1-4, is SQTIHQWPATLVQPVGSPLSLECTVEGTSNPNLYWYRQAAGRGLQLLFYSVGIGQISSEVPQNLSASRPQDRQFILSSKKLLLSDSGFYLCAWTDNFGTGDEKLFFGSGTQLSVL.

The chain uses TRBV30 and TRBJ1-2; a weak D match, TRBD1 (6 bases). Trimming took 4 bases from V and 8 from J, leaving 17 bases between them. The CDR3 spans 13 residues. Germline V lookup: CDR1 GTSNPN, CDR2 SVGIG (reference sequence). CDR3 DNA sequence: TGTGCCTGGAATACGCGCAGGGGTGACGGCTACACCTTC. Translation: CAWNTRRGDGYTF.

This chain connects TRBV20-1 to TRBJ2-7; the D is unclear. V lost 1 base, J lost 2 bases, and 9 bases lay in between. The CDR3 covers 13 residues. The germline CDR1 and CDR2 sequences are DFQATT and SNEGSKA (reference sequence). The CDR3 DNA reads TGCAGTGCTAGAGCAAGGGCCGCCTACGAGCAGTACTTC. This translates into CSARARAAYEQYF.

This chain joins TRBV7-2 and TRBJ2-7; unclear D gene. The germline gives CDR1 SGHTA, CDR2 FQGNSA. This CDR3 has 14 amino acids. V dropped 0 bases and J dropped 13 bases, with 19 bases sitting between them. CDR3 in amino acids: CASSLARRDWHLYF. The CDR3 DNA reads as TGTGCCAGCAGCTTAGCGCGGAGAGACTGGCATTTATACTTC.

This chain joins TRBV20-1 and TRBJ2-5, with TRBD2 matching over 11 bases. Trimming cost V 3 bases and J 3 bases; bases outside gene matches: 6. CDR1 DFQATT and CDR2 SNEGSKA come from the germline V gene (reference sequence). CDR3 length: 15 residues. The CDR3 DNA reads TGCAGTGCTAGTAGACTAGCGGGGTTTAAAGAGACCCAGTACTTC. It translates to CSASRLAGFKETQYF.

V and J are TRBV2 and TRBJ2-5; 15 bases map to TRBD2. J gave up 3 bases and V 8 bases, and 7 bases lay outside the gene matches. The CDR3 extends over 16 amino acids. Germline V lookup: CDR1 SNHLY, CDR2 FYNNEI. The CDR3 sequence: CASAPGLAGGKETQYF. CDR3 bases: TGTGCCAGCGCTCCCGGACTAGCGGGGGGGAAAGAGACCCAGTACTTC.

Only one count was recorded for this clonotype. This chain joins TRBV12-3 or TRBV12-4 and TRBJ2-1, with 9 bases identical to TRBD1. J gave up 5 bases and V 1 base, and 3 bases lay outside the gene matches. The CDR3 contains 15 residues. The CDR3 here is CASSLGTGANNEQFF. The CDR3 coding sequence is TGTGCCAGCAGTTTAGGGACAGGGGCGAACAATGAGCAGTTCTTC.

The chain joins TRBV20-1 to TRBJ2-1; TRBD2 matches 11 bases. Germline assignment: CDR1 DFQATT and CDR2 SNEGSKA (reference sequence). The CDR3 sequence is 14 residues long. Germline trimming cut 2 bases from V and 5 bases from J; bases unmatched to any gene: 2. This CDR3 is CSARTLAGDNEQFF. CDR3 coding DNA: TGCAGTGCTAGAACACTAGCGGGAGACAATGAGCAGTTCTTC.